This passage covers 23 T cell receptor beta chains from one sample sequenced in a study of shared clonotypes between healthy human individuals. Clones were read by immunoSEQ multiplex PCR, and TCRdb kept only the in-frame ones, dropping some. The profile shows approximately 500,000 clones, approximately 95% of them singletons. Material for sequencing was naive CD4+ T cells sorted from blood. Subset of the sample: CD45RA+ positively selected. These TCRs come from a woman between 25 and 40 years old in good health.

This clone was found once. V usage is TRBV6-6 and J usage is TRBJ2-3; TRBD2 matches at 7 bases. This CDR3 is built from 14 residues. Germline V gene data show CDR1 as MNHNY and CDR2 as SVGAGI (reference sequence). V was clipped by 5 bases and J by 4 bases; unmatched bases: 6. In DNA form, the CDR3 reads TGTGCCAGCAGTCCATGGGGGGGTTCAGATACGCAGTATTTT. Translating gives CASSPWGGSDTQYF.

The V call is TRBV18, the J call TRBJ2-7, with D unclear. The V end lost 2 bases, the J end lost 2 bases, and 7 bases lay between the germline ends. The V gene's germline CDR1 is KGHSH and CDR2 LQKENI. CDR3 length: 13 amino acids. The CDR3 DNA is TGTGCCAGCTCACCAATGGCCACCTACGAGCAGTACTTC. Translation gives CASSPMATYEQYF.

The chain carries TRBV28 and TRBJ1-3; the D gene is possibly TRBD1 (6 bases). This CDR3 has 15 amino acids. The ends were cut back, 6 bases at V and 0 bases at J, with 12 bases in the middle. Looked up from germline, CDR1 is MDHEN and CDR2 is SYDVKM. The CDR3: CASSRDNVSGNTIYF. In DNA, the CDR3 is TGTGCCAGCAGCCGGGACAACGTCTCTGGAAACACCATATATTTT.

This clone was recorded once. The chain uses TRBV2 and TRBJ2-5; unclear D gene. Gene TRBJ2-7 matches the end of the DNA better, so the J call may be wrong. The germline gives CDR1 SNHLY, CDR2 FYNNEI. The CDR3 runs 12 residues. CDR3 protein: CASSAAGDEQYF. For the CDR3, the DNA is TGTGCCAGCAGTGCAGCCGGAGACGAGCAGTACTTC.

This chain uses TRBV6-5 with TRBJ2-5; no clear D gene. The CDR3 is 13 residues long. Trimming removed 6 bases from V and 5 bases from J, with 13 bases in between. The V gene's germline CDR1 is MNHEY and CDR2 SVGAGI. CDR3 in DNA: TGTGCCAGCAGCGCGGCAAGCTGGGAGACCCAGTACTTC. Translated: CASSAASWETQYF.

V usage is TRBV11-2 and J usage is TRBJ1-1; D gene ambiguous. Germline values: CDR1 SGHAT, CDR2 FQNNGV. The CDR3 is 13 amino acids. The germline V and J ends were trimmed by 0 bases and 3 bases, with 5 bases remaining between them. The CDR3 is CASSLEDYTEAFF. The CDR3, as DNA: TGTGCCAGCAGCTTAGAGGATTACACTGAAGCTTTCTTT.

The genes are TRBV13 and TRBJ2-7; no clear D gene. The ends were cut back, 1 base at V and 4 bases at J, with 14 bases in the middle. The CDR3 contains 15 residues. The germline V gene has CDR1 PRHDT and CDR2 FYEKMQ (reference sequence). The CDR3 bases are TGTGCCAGCAGCTTAGCTTCTCCGTTGGCATACGAGCAGTACTTC. Amino acid sequence: CASSLASPLAYEQYF. Full variable domain (outside the CDR3, taken from reference TRBV13 and TRBJ2-7): AAGVIQSPRHLIKEKRETATLKCYPIPRHDTVYWYQQGPGQDPQFLISFYEKMQSDKGSIPDRFSAQQFSDYHSELNMSSLELGDSALYFCASSLASPLAYEQYFGPGTRLTVT.

The chain is built from TRBV5-4 and TRBJ2-3; D call uncertain. Trimming stripped 0 bases from V and 6 bases from J, with 8 bases between. CDR3 length: 13 residues. Germline CDR1 and CDR2: SGHNT and YYREEE (reference sequence). CDR3 region: CASSLVSVDTQYF. The CDR3 bases are TGTGCCAGCAGCTTGGTTTCTGTGGATACGCAGTATTTT.

This chain connects TRBV5-5 to TRBJ2-7; 7 bases agree with TRBD1. With V trimmed by 4 bases and J by 2 bases, 6 bases remained unmatched. Germline assignment: CDR1 SGHKS and CDR2 YYEKEE (reference sequence). The CDR3 totals 14 residues. Written as DNA, the CDR3 is TGTGCCAGCAGCCGACAGGGTCCAACCTACGAGCAGTACTTC. Translating gives CASSRQGPTYEQYF.

The chain is built from TRBV5-4 and TRBJ2-1; 13 bases fit TRBD2. The CDR3 length is 16 residues. Trimming removed 4 bases from V and 3 bases from J; junction bases left unmatched: 4. Germline values: CDR1 SGHNT, CDR2 YYREEE (reference sequence). CDR3 sequence reads: CASSTGTSGNYNEQFF. CDR3 nucleotides: TGTGCCAGCAGCACGGGGACTAGCGGGAACTACAATGAGCAGTTCTTC. The complete variable domain, with remaining parts taken from reference TRBV5-4 and TRBJ2-1, reads ETGVTQSPTHLIKTRGQQVTLRCSSQSGHNTVSWYQQALGQGPQFIFQYYREEENGRGNFPPRFSGLQFPNYSSELNVNALELDDSALYLCASSTGTSGNYNEQFFGPGTRLTVL.

V usage is TRBV30 and J usage is TRBJ1-5; TRBD1 aligns across 8 bases. Unmatched junction bases numbered 10, after V lost 3 bases and J lost 6 bases. CDR3 length: 15 amino acids. Germline V gene data show CDR1 as GTSNPN and CDR2 as SVGIG (reference sequence). CDR3 sequence: CAWSVSRGLGQPQHF. DNA for the CDR3: TGTGCCTGGAGCGTAAGCAGGGGGCTAGGTCAGCCCCAGCATTTT.

The chain employs TRBV28 and TRBJ1-2; D uncertain. CDR1 MDHEN and CDR2 SYDVKM come from the germline V gene. Trimming took 2 bases from V and 0 from J, leaving 4 bases between them. The CDR3 extends over 13 amino acids. CDR3 in DNA: TGTGCCAGCAGTTTACTCTCTAACTATGGCTACACCTTC. It is translated as CASSLLSNYGYTF.

For this clone: Other DNA sequences within the sample encode an identical CDR3. This chain joins TRBV5-1 and TRBJ2-7; D is perhaps TRBD2 (5 bases). The germline V gene has CDR1 SGHRS and CDR2 YFSETQ. There are 14 residues in the CDR3. The V and J ends lost 0 bases and 0 bases respectively, with 7 bases between them. CDR3 residues: CASSLVAGSYEQYF. The CDR3 DNA sequence: TGCGCCAGCAGCTTGGTGGCGGGCTCCTACGAGCAGTACTTC.

This clone has only one observation. This CDR3 reads CASSPRIGTGNYEQYF. In nucleotides, the CDR3 is TGTGCCAGCAGCCCACGAATCGGGACAGGGAACTACGAGCAGTACTTC. V and J are TRBV14 and TRBJ2-7; 9 nucleotides align to TRBD1. CDR3 length: 16 residues. Looked up from germline, CDR1 is SGHDN and CDR2 is FVKESK. Trimming removed 4 bases from V and 3 bases from J; junction bases left unmatched: 10. The whole variable domain, filled in from reference TRBV14 and TRBJ2-7, reads EAGVTQFPSHSVIEKGQTVTLRCDPISGHDNLYWYRRVMGKEIKFLLHFVKESKQDESGMPNNRFLAERTGGTYSTLKVQPAELEDSGVYFCASSPRIGTGNYEQYFGPGTRLTVT.

The count of this clone is one. The CDR3, as DNA: TGTGCCAGCGACCTCTCTGGGGCCAACGTCCTGACTTTC. Translating gives CASDLSGANVLTF. This chain uses TRBV27 with TRBJ2-6; D gene uncertain. From germline, CDR1 is MNHEY and CDR2 SMNVEV (reference sequence). V was shortened by 8 bases and J by 0 bases, with 5 bases between the two germline ends. The CDR3 is made up of 13 amino acids.

As regards this clone: This specimen includes other DNA sequences encoding the same CDR3. The chain uses TRBV9 and TRBJ2-2, with 9 bases fitting TRBD2. The CDR3 length is 15 residues. V gave up 3 bases and J gave up 0 bases; unmatched junction bases: 0. Germline values: CDR1 SGDLS, CDR2 YYNGEE. CDR3 sequence (DNA): TGTGCCAGCAGCGCTAGCGGGGCGAACACCGGGGAGCTGTTTTTT. This sequence encodes CASSASGANTGELFF.

CDR3 bases: TGTGCCAGCAGTGATAACGCAGGGGAGAATGGCTACACCTTC. This translates into CASSDNAGENGYTF. This chain uses TRBV6-1 with TRBJ1-2; D is possibly TRBD1 (6 bases). CDR3 length: 14 amino acids. Germline CDR1 and CDR2: MNHNS and SASEGT. Trimming took off 3 bases at V and 6 bases at J, with 14 bases between the two ends.

The genes are TRBV28 and TRBJ2-7, with 7 bases fitting TRBD1. V was pared by 2 bases and J by 3 bases, with 7 bases of the junction left unmatched. Germline V gene lookup returns CDR1 MDHEN and CDR2 SYDVKM. The CDR3 runs to 15 residues. CDR3 nucleotides: TGTGCCAGCAGTTTACCCGTACAGGGGTACTACGAGCAGTACTTC. Its translation: CASSLPVQGYYEQYF.

The chain joins TRBV27 to TRBJ2-7; 11 bases agree with TRBD1. The germline CDR1 and CDR2 sequences are MNHEY and SMNVEV (reference sequence). V lost 4 bases, J lost 4 bases, and 9 bases stayed unmatched. The CDR3 is 16 amino acids. The CDR3 bases are TGTGCCAGCAGTTCTTCCCGCCGGGACAGGGGGTACGAGCAGTACTTC. Protein sequence: CASSSSRRDRGYEQYF.

The genes are TRBV7-3 and TRBJ2-7, with TRBD1 as a possible D gene (6 bases). V lost 4 bases and J 1 base, leaving 11 bases between the germline ends. The CDR3 is 14 amino acids. The germline CDR1 and CDR2 sequences are SGHTA and FQGTGA. The CDR3 nucleotides are TGTGCCAGCAGCTCGACAGGTCCTTCCTACGAGCAGTACTTC. Translation gives CASSSTGPSYEQYF.

The chain joins TRBV11-2 to TRBJ1-4, with a weak D call TRBD1 (6 bases). This CDR3 region has 16 residues. Germline CDR1 SGHAT, CDR2 FQNNGV. Trimming stripped 4 bases from V and 3 bases from J, with 15 bases between. CDR3 region: CASSSYFQGPNEKLFF. CDR3 in DNA: TGTGCCAGCAGCTCATACTTTCAGGGGCCTAATGAAAAACTGTTTTTT. Together with reference TRBV11-2 and TRBJ1-4, the CDR3 gives the full variable domain: EAGVAQSPRYKIIEKRQSVAFWCNPISGHATLYWYQQILGQGPKLLIQFQNNGVVDDSQLPKDRFSAERLKGVDSTLKIQPAKLEDSAVYLCASSSYFQGPNEKLFFGSGTQLSVL.

The chain combines TRBV20-1 with TRBJ2-7; possible D gene TRBD2, 6 bases. V dropped 7 bases and J dropped 4 bases, with 11 bases sitting between them. The germline gives CDR1 DFQATT, CDR2 SNEGSKA (reference sequence). The CDR3 covers 11 residues. CDR3 protein: CSGAAGYEQYF. In DNA, the CDR3 is TGCAGTGGTGCAGCGGGTTACGAGCAGTACTTC.

V usage is TRBV5-1 and J usage is TRBJ1-1; a weak D match, TRBD1 (5 bases). The ends were cut back, 3 bases at V and 5 bases at J, with 17 bases in the middle. This CDR3 is built from 15 residues. Germline V lookup: CDR1 SGHRS, CDR2 YFSETQ. CDR3 sequence (DNA): TGCGCCAGCAGCTGGAGGGGTCCTGCGAGTACTGAAGCTTTCTTT. Protein sequence: CASSWRGPASTEAFF.